This T cell receptor beta chain appears in the sequencing data of a study of blood T cell repertoires in COVID-19. Study information: PBMCs, B-cell-depleted T cells, or T cells were the source of the cDNA or gDNA that made up the material.

Original data processing: By means of reference gene primer amplification, nucleated cell counts were estimated. Clones were read by immunoSEQ multiplex PCR, and TCRdb kept only the in-frame ones, dropping some. That table furnishes V, J and clone size, whereas the DNA furnished D and trimming. The repertoire includes about 370,000 clones, more than 80% of them detected once, and under 4% sits in the top ten. Patients of the Seattle cohort, enrolled during active infection, were followed longitudinally. The trim removed 5 bases at V and 6 bases at J, leaving 8 bases unmatched. The CDR3 has 14 amino acids. Looked up from germline, CDR1 is SQVTM and CDR2 is ANQGSEA.

This chain connects TRBV29-1 to TRBJ2-1, with 9 bases matching TRBD2. The sample consisted of peripheral blood. This receptor was identified in a woman in her 30s with COVID-19, enrolled during active disease. As DNA, the CDR3 is TGCAGCGTTCAACAGCGGGGGGACAGCAATGAGCAGTTCTTC. Translating gives CSVQQRGDSNEQFF.